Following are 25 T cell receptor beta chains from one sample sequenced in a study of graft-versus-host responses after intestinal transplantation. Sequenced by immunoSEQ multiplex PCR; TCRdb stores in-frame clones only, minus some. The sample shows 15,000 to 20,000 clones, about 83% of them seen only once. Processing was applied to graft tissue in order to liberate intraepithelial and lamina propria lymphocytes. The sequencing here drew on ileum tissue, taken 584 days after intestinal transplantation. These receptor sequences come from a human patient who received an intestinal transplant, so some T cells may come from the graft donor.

The CDR3, as DNA: TGCGCCAGCAGCCAAGAAGCCAGTATCTTCGGGGAGCTGTTTTTT. The encoded protein is CASSQEASIFGELFF. The V gene is TRBV4-1, the J gene TRBJ2-2; D gene unclear. The CDR3 sequence is 15 residues long. Germline V gene data show CDR1 as MGHRA and CDR2 as YSYEKL. The V gene lost 0 bases and the J gene lost 7 bases, with 12 bases spanning the gap.

CDR3 sequence (DNA): TGTGCCAGCAGTTTATTTTCCTCAATTCCGAATGGCTACACCTTC. Protein sequence: CASSLFSSIPNGYTF. The V call is TRBV27, the J call TRBJ1-2; D call uncertain. Germline V lookup: CDR1 MNHEY, CDR2 SMNVEV (reference sequence). V dropped 1 base and J dropped 6 bases, with 15 bases sitting between them. The CDR3 is 15 amino acids.

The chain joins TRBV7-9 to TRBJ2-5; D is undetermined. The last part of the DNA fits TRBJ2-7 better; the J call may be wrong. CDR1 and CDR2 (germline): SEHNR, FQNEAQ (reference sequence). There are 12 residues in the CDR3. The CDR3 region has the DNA TGTGCCAGCAGCTTAGTTGGCTACGAGCAGTACTTC. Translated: CASSLVGYEQYF.

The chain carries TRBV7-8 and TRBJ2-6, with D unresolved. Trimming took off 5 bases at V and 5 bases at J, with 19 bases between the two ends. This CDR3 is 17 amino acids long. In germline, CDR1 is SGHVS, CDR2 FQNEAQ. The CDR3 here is CASSVRNPQSRANVLTF. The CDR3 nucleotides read TGTGCCAGCAGCGTTCGTAACCCACAAAGTCGGGCCAACGTCCTGACTTTC. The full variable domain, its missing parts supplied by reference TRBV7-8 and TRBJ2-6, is GAGVSQSPRYKVAKRGQDVALRCDPISGHVSLFWYQQALGQGPEFLTYFQNEAQLDKSGLPSDRFFAERPEGSVSTLKIQRTQQEDSAVYLCASSVRNPQSRANVLTFGAGSRLTVL.

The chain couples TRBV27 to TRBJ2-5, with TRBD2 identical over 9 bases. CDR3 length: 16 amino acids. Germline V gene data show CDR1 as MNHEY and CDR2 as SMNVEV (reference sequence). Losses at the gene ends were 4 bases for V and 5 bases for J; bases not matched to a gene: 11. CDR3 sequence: CASSYASGAGWETQYF. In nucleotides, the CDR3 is TGTGCCAGCAGTTACGCTAGCGGGGCCGGATGGGAGACCCAGTACTTC.

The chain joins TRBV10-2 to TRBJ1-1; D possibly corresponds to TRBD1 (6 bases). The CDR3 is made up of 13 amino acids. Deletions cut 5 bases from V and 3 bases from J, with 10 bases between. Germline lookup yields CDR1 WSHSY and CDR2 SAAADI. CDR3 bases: TGCGCCAGCAGTAGGGGGGCGGACACTGAAGCTTTCTTT. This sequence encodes CASSRGADTEAFF.

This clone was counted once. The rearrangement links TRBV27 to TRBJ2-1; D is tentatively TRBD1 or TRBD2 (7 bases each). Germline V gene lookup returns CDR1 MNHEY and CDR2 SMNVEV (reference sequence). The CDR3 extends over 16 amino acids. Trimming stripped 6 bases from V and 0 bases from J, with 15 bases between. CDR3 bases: TGTGCCAGCAGGATAGGGGGGGACAGCTCCTACAATGAGCAGTTCTTC. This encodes CASRIGGDSSYNEQFF.

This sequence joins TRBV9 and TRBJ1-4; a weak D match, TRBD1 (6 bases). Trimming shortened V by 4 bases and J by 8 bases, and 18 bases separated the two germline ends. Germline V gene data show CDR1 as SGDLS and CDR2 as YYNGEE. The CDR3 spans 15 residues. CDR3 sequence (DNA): TGTGCCAGCAGCTCAGGACAGTCTCCTGCGGAAAAACTGTTTTTT. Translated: CASSSGQSPAEKLFF. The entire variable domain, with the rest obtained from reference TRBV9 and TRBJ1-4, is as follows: DSGVTQTPKHLITATGQRVTLRCSPRSGDLSVYWYQQSLDQGLQFLIQYYNGEERAKGNILERFSAQQFPDLHSELNLSSLELGDSALYFCASSSGQSPAEKLFFGSGTQLSVL.

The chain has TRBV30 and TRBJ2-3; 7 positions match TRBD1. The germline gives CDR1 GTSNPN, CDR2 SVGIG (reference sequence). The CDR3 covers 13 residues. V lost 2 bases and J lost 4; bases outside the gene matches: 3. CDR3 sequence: CAWSSGTADTQYF. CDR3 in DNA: TGTGCCTGGAGTTCCGGGACAGCAGATACGCAGTATTTT.

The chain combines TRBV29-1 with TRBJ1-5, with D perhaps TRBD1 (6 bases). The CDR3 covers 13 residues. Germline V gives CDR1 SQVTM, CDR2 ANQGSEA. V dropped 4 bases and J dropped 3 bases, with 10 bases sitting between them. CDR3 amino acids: CSVATGYNQPQHF. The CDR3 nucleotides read TGCAGCGTTGCGACAGGATACAATCAGCCCCAGCATTTT.

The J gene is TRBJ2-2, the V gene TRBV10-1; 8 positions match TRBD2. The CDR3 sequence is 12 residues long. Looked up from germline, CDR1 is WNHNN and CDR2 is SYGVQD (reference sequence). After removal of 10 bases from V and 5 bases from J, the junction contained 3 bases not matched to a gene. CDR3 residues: CAKLADTGELFF. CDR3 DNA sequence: TGCGCCAAACTAGCGGATACCGGGGAGCTGTTTTTT.

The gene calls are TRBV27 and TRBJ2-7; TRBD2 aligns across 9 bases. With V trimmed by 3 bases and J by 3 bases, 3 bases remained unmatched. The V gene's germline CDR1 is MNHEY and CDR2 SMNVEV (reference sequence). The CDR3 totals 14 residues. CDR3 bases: TGTGCCAGCAGTTTGTTAGCGGGGGACTACGAGCAGTACTTC. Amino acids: CASSLLAGDYEQYF.

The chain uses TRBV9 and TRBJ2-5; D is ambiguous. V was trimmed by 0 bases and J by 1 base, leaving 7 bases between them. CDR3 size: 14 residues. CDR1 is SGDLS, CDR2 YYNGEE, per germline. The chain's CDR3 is CASSVGVSQETQYF. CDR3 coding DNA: TGTGCCAGCAGCGTAGGGGTGTCCCAAGAGACCCAGTACTTC.

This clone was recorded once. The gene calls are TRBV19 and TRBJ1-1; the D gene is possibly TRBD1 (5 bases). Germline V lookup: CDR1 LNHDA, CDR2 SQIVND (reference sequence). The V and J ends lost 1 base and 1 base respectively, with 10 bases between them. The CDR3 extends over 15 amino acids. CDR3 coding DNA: TGTGCCAGTAGTATAGGGAGCGGGGCGAACACTGAAGCTTTCTTT. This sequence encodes CASSIGSGANTEAFF.

The DNA for the CDR3 is TGTGCCAGCAGTTCCCGACTAGCGGGGAAAGAGACCCAGTACTTC. Translating gives CASSSRLAGKETQYF. The chain links TRBV27 to TRBJ2-5; 11 bases are shared with TRBD2. V shed 4 bases, J shed 3 bases, and the junction held 4 bases outside the gene matches. This CDR3 is built from 15 residues. Germline CDR1 MNHEY, CDR2 SMNVEV (reference sequence).

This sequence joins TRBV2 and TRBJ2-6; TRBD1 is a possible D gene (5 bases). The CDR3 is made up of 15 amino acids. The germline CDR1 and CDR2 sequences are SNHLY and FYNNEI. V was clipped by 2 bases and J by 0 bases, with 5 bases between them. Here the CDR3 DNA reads TGTGCCAGCAGTGAACAGGGCTCTGGGGCCAACGTCCTGACTTTC. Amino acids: CASSEQGSGANVLTF. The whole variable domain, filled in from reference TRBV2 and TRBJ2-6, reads EPEVTQTPSHQVTQMGQEVILRCVPISNHLYFYWYRQILGQKVEFLVSFYNNEISEKSEIFDDQFSVERPDGSNFTLKIRSTKLEDSAMYFCASSEQGSGANVLTFGAGSRLTVL.

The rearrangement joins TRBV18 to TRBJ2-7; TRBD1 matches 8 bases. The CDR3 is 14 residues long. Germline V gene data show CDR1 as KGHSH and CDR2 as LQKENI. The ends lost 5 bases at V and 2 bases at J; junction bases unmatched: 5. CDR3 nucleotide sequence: TGTGCCAGCTCAGCCTTGGGACAGGCCTACGAGCAGTACTTC. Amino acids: CASSALGQAYEQYF.

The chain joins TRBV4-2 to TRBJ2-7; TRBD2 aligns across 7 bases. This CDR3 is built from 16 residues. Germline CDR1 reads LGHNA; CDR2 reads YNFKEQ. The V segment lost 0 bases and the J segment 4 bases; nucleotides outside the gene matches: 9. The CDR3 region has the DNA TGTGCCAGCAGCCAAGAGACTAGCCCTATAGGGTACGAGCAGTACTTC. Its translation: CASSQETSPIGYEQYF.

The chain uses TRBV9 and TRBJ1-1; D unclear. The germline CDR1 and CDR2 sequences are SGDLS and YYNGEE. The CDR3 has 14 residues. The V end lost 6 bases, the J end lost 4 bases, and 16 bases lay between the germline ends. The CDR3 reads CASTRAAQATEAFF. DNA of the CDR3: TGTGCCAGCACACGGGCCGCCCAGGCCACTGAAGCTTTCTTT.

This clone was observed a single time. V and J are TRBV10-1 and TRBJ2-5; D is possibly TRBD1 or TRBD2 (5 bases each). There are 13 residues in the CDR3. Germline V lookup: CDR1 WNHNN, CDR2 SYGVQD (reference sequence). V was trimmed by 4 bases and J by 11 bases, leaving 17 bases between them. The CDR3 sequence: CASSAGTQGQQYF. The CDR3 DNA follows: TGCGCCAGCAGTGCCGGGACCCAGGGTCAGCAGTACTTC.

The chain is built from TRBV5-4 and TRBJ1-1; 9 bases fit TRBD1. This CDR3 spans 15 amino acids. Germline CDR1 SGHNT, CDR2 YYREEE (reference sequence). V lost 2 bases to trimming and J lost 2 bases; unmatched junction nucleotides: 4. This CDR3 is CASSFRDRANTEAFF. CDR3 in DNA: TGTGCCAGCAGCTTCCGGGACAGGGCTAACACTGAAGCTTTCTTT. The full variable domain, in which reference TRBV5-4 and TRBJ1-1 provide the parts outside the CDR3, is ETGVTQSPTHLIKTRGQQVTLRCSSQSGHNTVSWYQQALGQGPQFIFQYYREEENGRGNFPPRFSGLQFPNYSSELNVNALELDDSALYLCASSFRDRANTEAFFGQGTRLTVV.

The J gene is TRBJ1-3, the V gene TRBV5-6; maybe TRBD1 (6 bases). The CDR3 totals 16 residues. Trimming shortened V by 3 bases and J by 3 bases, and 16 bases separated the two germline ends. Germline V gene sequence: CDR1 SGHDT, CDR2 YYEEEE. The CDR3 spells CASSSLVGAGGNTIYF. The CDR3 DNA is TGTGCCAGCAGCTCCCTGGTGGGGGCGGGTGGAAACACCATATATTTT.

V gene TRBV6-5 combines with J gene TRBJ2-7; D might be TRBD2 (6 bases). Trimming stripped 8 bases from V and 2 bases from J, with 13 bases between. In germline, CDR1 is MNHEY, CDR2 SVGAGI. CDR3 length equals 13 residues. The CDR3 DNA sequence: TGTGCCAGCCAGGCCCCGGGAGCCTACGAGCAGTACTTC. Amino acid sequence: CASQAPGAYEQYF.

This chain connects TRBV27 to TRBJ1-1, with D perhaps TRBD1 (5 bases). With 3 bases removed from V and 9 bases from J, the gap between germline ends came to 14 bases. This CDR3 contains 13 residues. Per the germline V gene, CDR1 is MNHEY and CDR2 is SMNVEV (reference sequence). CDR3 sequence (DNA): TGTGCCAGCAGTTTGAGTTGGGGACTTCAAGCTTTCTTT. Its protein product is CASSLSWGLQAFF.

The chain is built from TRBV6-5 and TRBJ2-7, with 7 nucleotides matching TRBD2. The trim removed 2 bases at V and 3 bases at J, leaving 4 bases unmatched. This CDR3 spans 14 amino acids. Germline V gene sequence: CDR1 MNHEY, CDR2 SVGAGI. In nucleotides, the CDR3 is TGTGCCAGCAGTTACCGCGGGGGAAGCTACGAGCAGTACTTC. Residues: CASSYRGGSYEQYF.